These 27 T cell receptor beta chains were all obtained from the same sample, sequenced in a study of T cell responses to AZD1222 COVID-19 vaccine. Some clones are missing from TCRdb's copy, which holds only in-frame ones; the method was immunoSEQ multiplex PCR. The sample lists under 110,000 clones, around 87% seen once, with about a tenth in the top ten. Source: peripheral blood, taken 28 days after the second AZD1222 dose. Receptors were obtained from an adult who received the AZD1222 COVID-19 vaccine.

This chain uses TRBV7-2 with TRBJ1-1, with D possibly matching TRBD1 (5 bases). V dropped 5 bases and J dropped 5 bases, with 15 bases sitting between them. The germline V gene encodes CDR1 SGHTA and CDR2 FQGNSA. The CDR3 has 14 residues. This CDR3 is CASSAQGRRTEAFF. The DNA for the CDR3 is TGTGCCAGCAGCGCCCAGGGCAGGCGGACTGAAGCTTTCTTT. Combining the CDR3 with reference TRBV7-2 and TRBJ1-1 gives the whole variable domain GAGVSQSPSNKVTEKGKDVELRCDPISGHTALYWYRQSLGQGLEFLIYFQGNSAPDKSGLPSDRFSAERTGGSVSTLTIQRTQQEDSAVYLCASSAQGRRTEAFFGQGTRLTVV.

The chain employs TRBV30 and TRBJ1-2, with D possibly matching TRBD1 (5 bases). CDR3 length: 13 amino acids. The V end was cut by 2 bases, the J end by 7 bases, with 14 bases between. Germline V gives CDR1 GTSNPN, CDR2 SVGIG (reference sequence). This chain's CDR3 is CAWSTGASSGYTF. CDR3 DNA sequence: TGTGCCTGGAGTACCGGGGCGTCCAGTGGCTACACCTTC.

The CDR3 region has the DNA TGTGCCAGCAGCCAACTGACGGGGGAAGCTTTCTTT. Translation: CASSQLTGEAFF. The rearrangement links TRBV16 to TRBJ1-1; D gene ambiguous. Trimming cost V 2 bases and J 8 bases, with 9 bases left between them. This CDR3 comprises 12 residues. Germline CDR1 KGHSY, CDR2 FQNENV. The whole variable domain, filled in from reference TRBV16 and TRBJ1-1, reads GEEVAQTPKHLVRGEGQKAKLYCAPIKGHSYVFWYQQVLKNEFKFLISFQNENVFDETGMPKERFSAKCLPNSPCSLEIQATKLEDSAVYFCASSQLTGEAFFGQGTRLTVV.

The chain combines TRBV6-5 with TRBJ2-7; no clear D gene. Germline CDR1 reads MNHEY; CDR2 reads SVGAGI. V was clipped by 6 bases and J by 1 base, with 13 bases between them. This CDR3 is 14 amino acids long. Written as DNA, the CDR3 is TGTGCCAGCAGAACAATAGCCGAATCCTACGAGCAGTACTTC. This gives the protein CASRTIAESYEQYF.

The V gene is TRBV11-2, the J gene TRBJ2-1; D gene uncertain. This CDR3 has 14 amino acids. CDR1 is SGHAT, CDR2 FQNNGV, per germline. Trimming took off 1 base at V and 0 bases at J, with 4 bases between the two ends. For the CDR3, the DNA is TGTGCCAGCAGCTTAGCGGGCTCCTACAATGAGCAGTTCTTC. Its translation is CASSLAGSYNEQFF.

The chain recombines TRBV7-2 with TRBJ2-7; a possible D gene is TRBD2 (6 bases). CDR1 and CDR2 (germline): SGHTA, FQGNSA. Between the trimmed V and J ends, which lost 4 bases and 3 bases, there was a span of 19 bases. This CDR3 has 16 amino acids. The CDR3 coding sequence is TGTGCCAGCAGCTCGCAAAACCAGCTCGGGGGCTACGAGCAGTACTTC. Its protein is CASSSQNQLGGYEQYF.

The V and J genes are TRBV7-3 and TRBJ1-1; D remains ambiguous. Trimming shortened V by 5 bases and J by 1 base, and 11 bases separated the two germline ends. The CDR3 is made up of 14 amino acids. CDR1 and CDR2 (germline): SGHTA, FQGTGA. The CDR3 region is CASSRDGGNTEAFF. CDR3 coding DNA: TGTGCCAGCAGCCGGGATGGCGGGAACACTGAAGCTTTCTTT. Combining the CDR3 with reference TRBV7-3 and TRBJ1-1 gives the whole variable domain GAGVSQTPSNKVTEKGKYVELRCDPISGHTALYWYRQSLGQGPEFLIYFQGTGAADDSGLPNDRFFAVRPEGSVSTLKIQRTERGDSAVYLCASSRDGGNTEAFFGQGTRLTVV.

In DNA, the CDR3 is TGTGCCTGGAGCTTAATGGTGTCTCGCACAGATACGCAGTATTTT. This gives the protein CAWSLMVSRTDTQYF. The rearrangement joins TRBV30 to TRBJ2-3; D remains unclear. Germline CDR1 is GTSNPN and CDR2 is SVGIG (reference sequence). V lost 3 bases and J 1 base, leaving 14 bases between the germline ends. The CDR3 length is 15 residues.

The V gene is TRBV7-3, the J gene TRBJ2-1; D not certain. The germline V gene has CDR1 SGHTA and CDR2 FQGTGA. CDR3 length equals 16 residues. Trimming left V 4 bases short and J 4 bases short, with 17 bases between. The CDR3 here is CASSSTGRPGYNEQFF. The DNA for the CDR3 is TGTGCCAGCAGCTCAACCGGACGGCCCGGATACAATGAGCAGTTCTTC.

The rearrangement uses TRBV11-1 and TRBJ2-7; D perhaps matches TRBD1 (5 bases). The CDR3 is 13 residues long. Trimming cost V 6 bases and J 3 bases, with 12 bases left between them. CDR1 is SGHAT, CDR2 FQDESV, per germline (reference sequence). The CDR3 DNA is TGTGCCAGCAGTAGGGGCCAGGGCTACGAGCAGTACTTC. Protein product: CASSRGQGYEQYF. The entire variable domain, with the rest obtained from reference TRBV11-1 and TRBJ2-7, is as follows: EAEVAQSPRYKITEKSQAVAFWCDPISGHATLYWYRQILGQGPELLVQFQDESVVDDSQLPKDRFSAERLKGVDSTLKIQPAELGDSAMYLCASSRGQGYEQYFGPGTRLTVT.

The V and J genes are TRBV28 and TRBJ1-2, with 8 bases matching TRBD1. Per the germline V gene, CDR1 is MDHEN and CDR2 is SYDVKM. The CDR3 spans 17 residues. Losses at the gene ends were 4 bases for V and 2 bases for J; bases not matched to a gene: 12. As DNA, the CDR3 is TGTGCCAGCAGTTCTCCCAGGGGGCGGCGACCCAACTATGGCTACACCTTC. Its protein is CASSSPRGRRPNYGYTF.

This CDR3 reads CASSQDAVLAGEHNEQFF. The CDR3 bases are TGCGCCAGCAGCCAAGATGCCGTCCTAGCGGGAGAACACAATGAGCAGTTCTTC. The chain employs TRBV4-3 and TRBJ2-1; 10 bases agree with TRBD2. CDR1 and CDR2 (germline): LGHNA, YSLEER. V dropped 0 bases and J dropped 5; count of bases not matched to a gene: 10. The length of the CDR3 is 18 residues.

The gene calls are TRBV4-1 and TRBJ1-4, with 7 bases aligning to TRBD1. Losses at the gene ends were 2 bases for V and 7 bases for J; bases not matched to a gene: 7. Per the germline V gene, CDR1 is MGHRA and CDR2 is YSYEKL. The CDR3 sequence is 15 residues long. Written as DNA, the CDR3 is TGCGCCAGCAGCCAAAGCGGGACAGTGGTTGAAAAACTGTTTTTT. This sequence encodes CASSQSGTVVEKLFF.

The V and J genes are TRBV11-3 and TRBJ2-1; maybe TRBD2 (6 bases). Germline V gives CDR1 SGHNT, CDR2 YENEEA. The length of the CDR3 is 14 residues. Trimming removed 5 bases at V and 1 base at J, with 9 bases between. DNA of the CDR3: TGTGCCAGCAGCATCAGCGGGTCCTACAATGAGCAGTTCTTC. This translates into CASSISGSYNEQFF.

In nucleotides, the CDR3 is TGCGCCAGCAACTTACAGGGCCCGAGCACAGATACGCAGTATTTT. Translation gives CASNLQGPSTDTQYF. This chain uses TRBV5-1 with TRBJ2-3, with a possible D match to TRBD1 (6 bases). The length of the CDR3 is 15 residues. CDR1 is SGHRS and CDR2 is YFSETQ in the germline V gene. Trimming left V 6 bases short and J 0 bases short, with 14 bases between.

The chain is built from TRBV5-1 and TRBJ2-7, with D perhaps matching TRBD1 (5 bases). Trimming cost V 5 bases and J 6 bases, with 15 bases left between them. Germline-derived CDR1 and CDR2 are SGHRS and YFSETQ. CDR3 length: 13 amino acids. Written as DNA, the CDR3 is TGCGCCAGCAGGTCGATAGGGGTTCGCGAGCAGTACTTC. It codes for CASRSIGVREQYF. Combining the CDR3 with reference TRBV5-1 and TRBJ2-7 gives the whole variable domain KAGVTQTPRYLIKTRGQQVTLSCSPISGHRSVSWYQQTPGQGLQFLFEYFSETQRNKGNFPGRFSGRQFSNSRSEMNVSTLELGDSALYLCASRSIGVREQYFGPGTRLTVT.

This sequence joins TRBV5-5 and TRBJ2-1; TRBD2 matches at 8 bases. J was trimmed by 1 base and V by 3 bases; bases with no gene match: 6. Germline V gene lookup returns CDR1 SGHKS and CDR2 YYEKEE (reference sequence). The CDR3 length is 16 residues. In DNA form, the CDR3 reads TGTGCCAGCAGCTACGGACTAGCCTTATCCTACAATGAGCAGTTCTTC. As protein: CASSYGLALSYNEQFF.

The chain has TRBV20-1 and TRBJ2-3; D unclear. There are 11 residues in the CDR3. The V and J ends lost 5 bases and 5 bases respectively, with 8 bases between them. CDR1 and CDR2 (germline): DFQATT, SNEGSKA (reference sequence). Written as DNA, the CDR3 is TGCAGTGCTCCTAACCTAGATACGCAGTATTTT. Translated, it gives CSAPNLDTQYF.

V usage is TRBV2 and J usage is TRBJ2-1; the D call may be TRBD1 or TRBD2 (5 bases each). CDR1 SNHLY and CDR2 FYNNEI come from the germline V gene. V lost 6 bases to trimming and J lost 12 bases, with 15 bases between them. This CDR3 is built from 12 residues. CDR3 loop: CASSGDAVRQFF. The DNA of the CDR3 is TGTGCCAGCAGCGGGGACGCCGTTAGGCAGTTCTTC.

The V call is TRBV6-4, the J call TRBJ2-1, with 8 bases lining up with TRBD2. The CDR3 sequence is 15 residues long. Germline-derived CDR1 and CDR2 are MRHNA and SNTAGT. V lost 6 bases, J lost 6 bases, and 10 bases stayed unmatched. This CDR3 reads CASSPRGSGANEQFF. Here the CDR3 DNA reads TGTGCCAGCAGCCCGCGGGGTAGCGGGGCCAATGAGCAGTTCTTC.

The V and J genes are TRBV30 and TRBJ1-1; D ambiguous. Germline assignment: CDR1 GTSNPN and CDR2 SVGIG (reference sequence). Trimming removed 1 base at V and 2 bases at J, with 8 bases between. The CDR3 runs 13 residues. CDR3 protein: CAWSGRLNTEAFF. The CDR3 coding sequence is TGTGCCTGGAGTGGTAGGTTAAACACTGAAGCTTTCTTT.

J is TRBJ1-1 and V is TRBV5-1; D remains unclear. Trimming pared 0 bases from V and 3 bases from J, leaving 6 bases between. CDR3 length: 13 amino acids. CDR1 is SGHRS, CDR2 YFSETQ, per germline. The CDR3 DNA follows: TGCGCCAGCAGCTTGGACTTGGACACTGAAGCTTTCTTT. Its translation is CASSLDLDTEAFF.

The chain joins TRBV5-6 to TRBJ2-7, with D perhaps TRBD1 (5 bases). The CDR3 is 14 amino acids. The germline V gene has CDR1 SGHDT and CDR2 YYEEEE. V lost 4 bases to trimming and J lost 0 bases, with 11 bases between them. In DNA, the CDR3 is TGTGCCAGCAGCGCGGACATGGGCTCCTACGAGCAGTACTTC. Its translation is CASSADMGSYEQYF.

The V call is TRBV5-4, the J call TRBJ2-7; 11 bases line up with TRBD2. This CDR3 is 15 amino acids long. V lost 4 bases and J lost 1; bases outside the gene matches: 4. Germline V gene data show CDR1 as SGHNT and CDR2 as YYREEE (reference sequence). CDR3 sequence reads: CASSPRTSGSYEQYF. In DNA form, the CDR3 reads TGTGCCAGCAGCCCGAGGACTAGCGGGTCCTACGAGCAGTACTTC.

This clone was counted a single time. This chain connects TRBV6-1 to TRBJ1-4; D gene ambiguous. The CDR3 spans 15 residues. With 3 bases removed from V and 7 bases from J, the gap between germline ends came to 15 bases. In germline, CDR1 is MNHNS, CDR2 SASEGT. The CDR3 region is CASSEWRVESEKLFF. The CDR3 DNA sequence: TGTGCCAGCAGTGAGTGGAGGGTCGAGAGTGAAAAACTGTTTTTT.

This chain connects TRBV7-8 to TRBJ2-7, with 8 positions matching TRBD2. Germline loops: CDR1 SGHVS, CDR2 FQNEAQ. After removal of 4 bases from V and 0 bases from J, the junction contained 5 bases not matched to a gene. This CDR3 has 15 residues. CDR3 protein: CASSSPSGRSYEQYF. Here the CDR3 DNA reads TGTGCCAGCAGCTCGCCTAGCGGGCGCTCCTACGAGCAGTACTTC.

The V and J genes are TRBV4-3 and TRBJ2-1, with 10 bases identical to TRBD2. The J segment lost 7 bases and the V segment lost 4 bases, leaving 13 bases of the junction unmatched. CDR1 is LGHNA and CDR2 is YSLEER in the germline V gene. The CDR3 consists of 17 residues. This chain's CDR3 is CASSPDPPSGSRNEQFF. CDR3 nucleotides: TGCGCCAGCAGCCCGGACCCCCCTAGCGGGAGTCGGAATGAGCAGTTCTTC.